The entry below describes one T cell receptor (beta chain). As yet, its antigen is unknown. This sample was included in a study of OX40 agonist ivuxolimab in advanced cancers. Study at large: Patients with hepatocellular carcinoma, melanoma, renal cell or head and neck cancer made up the dose-escalation patients. Treatment received earlier with anti-PD-1, anti-PD-L1 or anti-CTLA-4 agents was allowed, and over 30% had some.

Findings and limits, study-wide: In the 0.1-3.0 mg/kg groups, partial responders showed among the lowest expansion. CD8+ T cells (on average) carried more expanded clones than CD4+ T cells.

Some clones are missing from TCRdb's copy, which holds only in-frame ones; the method was immunoSEQ multiplex PCR. The sample has about 58,000 clones, roughly 86% seen once. This CDR3 spans 14 amino acids. Trimming removed 4 bases at V and 1 base at J, with 10 bases between. Germline lookup yields CDR1 LNHDA and CDR2 SQIVND (reference sequence). The sequence was collected from an adult with an advanced solid tumor such as melanoma, head and neck, liver or kidney cancer. The sequenced sample was CD4+ or CD8+ T cells sorted from blood, obtained in a trial of the OX40 agonist ivuxolimab. J is TRBJ1-2 and V is TRBV19; perhaps TRBD1 as D (6 bases). This CDR3 reads CASSSQDSNYGYTF. Written as DNA, the CDR3 is TGTGCCAGTAGTAGCCAGGACAGTAACTATGGCTACACCTTC.